These 21 T cell receptor beta chains share one sample of origin, sequenced in a study of CXCR3-negative and CXCR3-positive naive CD8 T cells. The method, 5' RACE with UMI labels, was used to prepare the TRB cDNA libraries. TCRdb reprocessed the 5' RACE reads, with one entry per CDR3 protein and no DNA. This sample's clone table lists about 110,000 distinct CDR3 sequences. Notes on the study in general: When CXCR3-positive naive cells were set against CXCR3-negative naive cells, the former had more hydrophobic TRB CDR3s.

Their recognized antigens are unknown. The sequenced material came from naive CXCR3+ CD8+ T cells from blood. Stated subset: CD45RO-CCR7+CD27+CD95- naive CD8+ T cells expressing CXCR3 (TNR3+). The receptors shown here come from a human donor in good health. Some clones in this sample may be carry-over from other donors' samples.

V usage is TRBV29-1 and J usage is TRBJ1-3; no DNA is available, so the TRBD1 call from TCRdb remains unchecked. Germline V lookup: CDR1 SQVTM, CDR2 ANQGSEA. This CDR3 comprises 15 residues. The CDR3 here is CSVEAGDSSGNTIYF.

The chain is built from TRBV4-3 and TRBJ2-3; with no DNA, the TCRdb D assignment of TRBD2 cannot be verified. CDR3 size: 18 residues. Germline CDR1 is LGHNA and CDR2 is YSLEER. CDR3: CASSQDVGLAGETDTQYF.

The rearrangement links TRBV15 to TRBJ2-7; TCRdb selects TRBD2, and the lack of DNA leaves this call unchecked. Germline-derived CDR1 and CDR2 are LNHNV and YYDKDF (reference sequence). This CDR3 has 16 amino acids. The chain's CDR3 is CATSFGSGLNSYEQYF.

The CDR3 region is CSVESGQRGYTF. V is TRBV29-1 and J is TRBJ1-2; TCRdb picks TRBD1, but there is no DNA to check that call. CDR3 length equals 12 residues. Per the germline V gene, CDR1 is SQVTM and CDR2 is ANQGSEA.

The chain has TRBV7-6 and TRBJ2-7; TCRdb's D call, TRBD2, is unchecked because there is no DNA. CDR3 length: 13 amino acids. In germline, CDR1 is SGHVS, CDR2 FNYEAQ. CDR3 sequence: CASSLGGEVEQYF.

The rearrangement uses TRBV7-9 and TRBJ1-2. The CDR3 spans 12 residues. The germline CDR1 and CDR2 sequences are SEHNR and FQNEAQ (reference sequence). CDR3 loop: CASNLEVDGYTF.

V gene TRBV12-3 or TRBV12-4 combines with J gene TRBJ2-7; TCRdb outputs TRBD1, but without DNA this stays unchecked. The CDR3 loop spans 15 amino acids. The chain's CDR3 is CASSLGVRGTYEQYF.

J is TRBJ2-1 and V is TRBV29-1; TCRdb gives TRBD1 as the D gene, but with no DNA this cannot be confirmed. Germline V gene data show CDR1 as SQVTM and CDR2 as ANQGSEA. The CDR3 length is 12 residues. CDR3 residues: CSVEDLTVEQFF.

The V call is TRBV29-1, the J call TRBJ2-7; the TCRdb call, TRBD1, lacks DNA for checking. The germline V gene has CDR1 SQVTM and CDR2 ANQGSEA. The CDR3 totals 17 residues. The CDR3 sequence: CSVEIGLGARGTYEQYF.

The rearrangement uses TRBV7-8 and TRBJ2-3. CDR1 is SGHVS, CDR2 FQNEAQ, per germline. The CDR3 totals 13 residues. The CDR3 region is CASSLLITDTQYF.

This sequence joins TRBV28 and TRBJ2-5; TCRdb selects TRBD1, and the lack of DNA leaves this call unchecked. CDR3 size: 14 residues. Germline V gene lookup returns CDR1 MDHEN and CDR2 SYDVKM. The CDR3: CASSLRASGQALDF.

The CDR3 loop is CASSFSGGDEQFF. The chain recombines TRBV5-1 with TRBJ2-1; TCRdb's D gene call, TRBD1, goes unchecked for lack of DNA. Germline V gene sequence: CDR1 SGHRS, CDR2 YFSETQ. The CDR3 sequence is 13 residues long.

V gene TRBV29-1 combines with J gene TRBJ2-3. Germline CDR1 is SQVTM and CDR2 is ANQGSEA. The CDR3 runs to 16 residues. The CDR3 loop reads CSVAGEGDSFSDTQYF.

The genes are TRBV27 and TRBJ2-1; absent DNA, TCRdb's TRBD2 call cannot be checked. This CDR3 has 16 residues. The germline V gene has CDR1 MNHEY and CDR2 SMNVEV (reference sequence). CDR3: CASSLSQGLRHNEQFF.

CDR3 region: CASSQDRGDTQYF. The rearrangement uses TRBV4-3 and TRBJ2-3. Germline values: CDR1 LGHNA, CDR2 YSLEER. The CDR3 is made up of 13 amino acids.

The chain is built from TRBV4-3 and TRBJ2-7; TCRdb calls TRBD2, which cannot be checked without DNA. The CDR3 consists of 13 residues. The germline V gene encodes CDR1 LGHNA and CDR2 YSLEER. This CDR3 reads CASSQQEGYEQYF.

The chain has TRBV28 and TRBJ2-5; TCRdb indicates TRBD1, and absent DNA this call remains unverified. The CDR3 has 17 residues. The germline V gene has CDR1 MDHEN and CDR2 SYDVKM. The CDR3 spells CASSLAKTRGYQETQYF.

V usage is TRBV10-1 and J usage is TRBJ2-3. CDR1 is WNHNN and CDR2 is SYGVQD in the germline V gene (reference sequence). CDR3 length equals 13 residues. The chain's CDR3 is CASSERSTDTQYF.

This chain uses TRBV20-1 with TRBJ2-7. The CDR3 has 13 residues. Germline V gene sequence: CDR1 DFQATT, CDR2 SNEGSKA (reference sequence). The CDR3 loop is CSARAGGYYEQYF.

V is TRBV7-6 and J is TRBJ2-2; TCRdb's D gene call, TRBD2, goes unchecked for lack of DNA. The CDR3 length is 15 residues. CDR1 and CDR2 from the germline V gene are SGHVS and FNYEAQ. Here the CDR3 reads CASTPSGINTGELFF. Using reference TRBV7-6 and TRBJ2-2 for the parts outside the CDR3, the full variable domain is GAGVSQSPRYKVTKRGQDVALRCDPISGHVSLYWYRQALGQGPEFLTYFNYEAQQDKSGLPNDRFSAERPEGSISTLTIQRTEQRDSAMYRCASTPSGINTGELFFGEGSRLTVL.

The chain is built from TRBV5-1 and TRBJ2-7; the D call of TRBD1 rests on TCRdb alone, since no DNA is present to check it. Germline V gene data show CDR1 as SGHRS and CDR2 as YFSETQ. The CDR3 is 15 amino acids. This chain's CDR3 is CASSLAILGAYEQYF.